These 18 T cell receptor beta chains share one sample of origin, sequenced in a study of blood T cell repertoires in COVID-19 (dated by TCRdb to 2020 to 2022). Receptor libraries were prepared by the immunoSEQ multiplex PCR assay. The source is immuneACCESS, and TCRdb retained only in-frame sequences with V and J called. Part of the clones is not carried over; for the studies checked, unresolved V genes explain less than half of this, and the remainder is unexplained. This sample comprises approximately 210,000 clones, 84% of them detected only once. Just under 20% of the sample comes from the top ten. Specimen: peripheral blood. These receptors were collected from a man aged 25-45 years with active or convalescent COVID-19.

The CDR3 protein is CASSQDASGRYEQYF. The CDR3 bases are TGCGCCAGCAGCCAAGATGCTAGCGGGAGGTACGAGCAGTACTTC. The chain joins TRBV4-3 to TRBJ2-7, with TRBD2 matching over 11 bases. V trimming: 0 bases; J trimming: 4 bases; junction bases outside the gene matches: 2. The CDR3 contains 15 residues. Germline lookup yields CDR1 LGHNA and CDR2 YSLEER.

This chain connects TRBV30 to TRBJ1-1, with D possibly being TRBD1 (5 bases). Germline-derived CDR1 and CDR2 are GTSNPN and SVGIG (reference sequence). The CDR3 has 18 amino acids. Trimming left V 3 bases short and J 0 bases short, with 23 bases between. The CDR3 nucleotides are TGTGCCTGGAGCTCCCGGAACGACAGACGGATCATGAACACTGAAGCTTTCTTT. Its protein product is CAWSSRNDRRIMNTEAFF.

The chain links TRBV5-8 to TRBJ2-2, with 12 bases fitting TRBD2. Unmatched junction bases numbered 5, after V lost 4 bases and J lost 4 bases. Germline CDR1 and CDR2: SGHTS and YDEGEE. This CDR3 comprises 16 residues. The CDR3 nucleotides read TGTGCCAGCAGCCCCGGACTAGCGGGATTCACCGGGGAGCTGTTTTTT. It specifies CASSPGLAGFTGELFF.

This clone was observed a single time. In DNA, the CDR3 is TGTGCCAGCAGCTTACGGTACTACGAGCAGTACTTC. It specifies CASSLRYYEQYF. The rearrangement links TRBV5-6 to TRBJ2-7; unclear D gene. The CDR3 spans 12 residues. In germline, CDR1 is SGHDT, CDR2 YYEEEE. V was trimmed by 2 bases and J by 3 bases, leaving 6 bases between them. The entire variable domain, with the rest obtained from reference TRBV5-6 and TRBJ2-7, is as follows: DAGVTQSPTHLIKTRGQQVTLRCSPKSGHDTVSWYQQALGQGPQFIFQYYEEEERQRGNFPDRFSGHQFPNYSSELNVNALLLGDSALYLCASSLRYYEQYFGPGTRLTVT.

The V and J genes are TRBV5-1 and TRBJ2-7, with TRBD1 matching over 9 bases. The CDR3 is made up of 13 amino acids. Unmatched junction bases numbered 5, after V lost 3 bases and J lost 7 bases. The V gene's germline CDR1 is SGHRS and CDR2 YFSETQ. This CDR3 is CASSSGQGREQYF. The DNA for the CDR3 is TGCGCCAGCAGCTCGGGACAGGGTAGGGAGCAGTACTTC.

This clone has a single count. The V call is TRBV28, the J call TRBJ2-3; D might be TRBD2 (7 bases). CDR1 and CDR2 from the germline V gene are MDHEN and SYDVKM. Trimming cost V 10 bases and J 2 bases, with 13 bases left between them. The length of the CDR3 is 13 residues. CDR3 sequence: CATGGGDTDTQYF. The CDR3 DNA sequence: TGTGCCACCGGAGGGGGGGACACAGATACGCAGTATTTT.

CDR3 in amino acids: CAVGDSSGANVLTF. In nucleotides, the CDR3 is TGTGCCGTTGGGGACAGCTCTGGGGCCAACGTCCTGACTTTC. V gene TRBV19 combines with J gene TRBJ2-6, with 7 bases that match TRBD1. In germline, CDR1 is LNHDA, CDR2 SQIVND (reference sequence). Trimming removed 11 bases from V and 0 bases from J; junction bases left unmatched: 4. The CDR3 is 14 residues long. The full variable domain, completed using reference TRBV19 and TRBJ2-6, is DGGITQSPKYLFRKEGQNVTLSCEQNLNHDAMYWYRQDPGQGLRLIYYSQIVNDFQKGDIAEGYSVSREKKESFPLTVTSAQKNPTAFYLCAVGDSSGANVLTFGAGSRLTVL.

The rearrangement joins TRBV30 to TRBJ1-1, with D unresolved. Germline V gene lookup returns CDR1 GTSNPN and CDR2 SVGIG (reference sequence). The CDR3 has 15 amino acids. V was clipped by 3 bases and J by 0 bases, with 14 bases between them. This chain's CDR3 is CAWRAELTMNTEAFF. In DNA form, the CDR3 reads TGTGCCTGGAGGGCAGAACTTACTATGAACACTGAAGCTTTCTTT.

This clone was observed once. The J gene is TRBJ1-1, the V gene TRBV6-2 or TRBV6-3; D unclear. V lost 2 bases, J lost 7 bases, and 11 bases lay in between. Per germline, CDR1 MNHEY and CDR2 SVGEGT. CDR3 size: 13 residues. Here the CDR3 reads CASSYPVRGEAFF. The CDR3 region has the DNA TGTGCCAGCAGTTACCCGGTACGGGGTGAAGCTTTCTTT.

The chain joins TRBV9 to TRBJ1-1, with TRBD1 identical over 8 bases. J lost 4 bases, V lost 4 bases, and 9 bases had no gene match. This CDR3 spans 15 amino acids. The germline V gene encodes CDR1 SGDLS and CDR2 YYNGEE. CDR3 nucleotide sequence: TGTGCCAGCAGCCCGGAGACAGGGGAGGGCACTGAAGCTTTCTTT. Translating gives CASSPETGEGTEAFF. The entire variable domain, with the rest obtained from reference TRBV9 and TRBJ1-1, is as follows: DSGVTQTPKHLITATGQRVTLRCSPRSGDLSVYWYQQSLDQGLQFLIQYYNGEERAKGNILERFSAQQFPDLHSELNLSSLELGDSALYFCASSPETGEGTEAFFGQGTRLTVV.

The chain links TRBV4-1 to TRBJ2-5, with TRBD1 matching over 9 bases. The CDR3 contains 17 residues. Germline CDR1 is MGHRA and CDR2 is YSYEKL. V lost 1 base to trimming and J lost 1 base; unmatched junction nucleotides: 7. In DNA form, the CDR3 reads TGCGCCAGCAGCCAAGCGTACAGGGGGCGCCTCCAAGAGACCCAGTACTTC. It yields the protein CASSQAYRGRLQETQYF.

This sequence joins TRBV28 and TRBJ1-4, with 7 nucleotides matching TRBD1. Germline V CDR1 and CDR2: MDHEN, SYDVKM. Trimming took 4 bases from V and 8 from J; bases not matched to a gene: 22. The CDR3 is 19 amino acids. CDR3 nucleotides: TGTGCCAGCAGTTCCCTCCAAACCTATTATGGGACAGAGGACGAAAAACTGTTTTTT. Protein sequence: CASSSLQTYYGTEDEKLFF.

The CDR3 DNA sequence: TGTGCCAGTAGTATAGCAGGGGGTGGGGCCAACGTCCTGACTTTC. Amino acid sequence: CASSIAGGGANVLTF. This chain links TRBV19 with TRBJ2-6, with TRBD1 matching 7 bases. Germline V lookup: CDR1 LNHDA, CDR2 SQIVND (reference sequence). After removal of 1 base from V and 3 bases from J, the junction contained 0 bases not matched to a gene. The CDR3 is made up of 15 amino acids.

The chain employs TRBV4-1 and TRBJ2-3; 7 bases agree with TRBD2. V gave up 5 bases and J gave up 2 bases; unmatched junction bases: 10. Germline CDR1 is MGHRA and CDR2 is YSYEKL. The CDR3 extends over 16 amino acids. In DNA form, the CDR3 reads TGCGCCAGCAGCGCGTCCGCGGGGGTGATCACAGATACGCAGTATTTT. Its protein product is CASSASAGVITDTQYF.

The J gene is TRBJ2-7, the V gene TRBV10-2, with 8 positions matching TRBD2. Looked up from germline, CDR1 is WSHSY and CDR2 is SAAADI. The CDR3 contains 15 residues. Trimming took 2 bases from V and 3 from J; bases not matched to a gene: 6. The DNA for the CDR3 is TGCGCCAGCAGTGAGGTACGCGGGGGGTACTACGAGCAGTACTTC. It encodes CASSEVRGGYYEQYF.

A single count supports this clone. V usage is TRBV5-1 and J usage is TRBJ1-6; 8 positions agree with TRBD1. The trim removed 5 bases at V and 1 base at J, leaving 8 bases unmatched. The CDR3 contains 17 residues. CDR1 and CDR2 from the germline V gene are SGHRS and YFSETQ. In DNA form, the CDR3 reads TGCGCCAGCAGACCCGGACAGGGAGGATCCTATAATTCACCCCTCCACTTT. Translating it yields CASRPGQGGSYNSPLHF.

This chain connects TRBV6-6 to TRBJ1-1; 7 bases match TRBD1. Per the germline V gene, CDR1 is MNHNY and CDR2 is SVGAGI (reference sequence). There are 13 residues in the CDR3. J lost 6 bases, V lost 6 bases, and 7 bases had no gene match. Written as DNA, the CDR3 is TGTGCCAGCAGGCGGGAACAGGGGCCTGAAGCTTTCTTT. It translates to CASRREQGPEAFF.

The chain uses TRBV10-1 and TRBJ2-3, with 9 bases matching TRBD2. This CDR3 comprises 15 residues. Germline values: CDR1 WNHNN, CDR2 SYGVQD (reference sequence). Trimming at V came to 6 bases and at J to 2 bases, leaving 6 bases not matched to a gene. The CDR3 DNA sequence: TGCGCCAGCAGCCAATTAGCGGGGGACACAGATACGCAGTATTTT. It is translated as CASSQLAGDTDTQYF.